Each of the 23 T cell receptor beta chains below was sequenced from the same sample in a study of CD8 T cells in ankylosing spondylitis. General study findings and limits: The study identified a TCR beta motif of roughly eight highly homologous variants that appeared characteristic of ankylosing spondylitis blood.

The antigens these receptors bind are not known. TCRdb re-called the 5' RACE reads through MiXCR, storing one row per CDR3 protein. The table records a few hundred thousand distinct CDR3 sequences, around 22% of them present only once. Material: blood, either unsorted or a sorted T cell fraction (not recorded which). Receptors originate from a male donor with ankylosing spondylitis.

This clonotype was seen more than once but under ten times. This rearrangement joins TRBV3-1 to TRBJ2-1; D call uncertain. The ends were cut back, 1 base at V and 4 bases at J, with 11 bases in the middle. CDR3 length: 15 amino acids. The germline V gene has CDR1 LGHDT and CDR2 YNNKEL (reference sequence). The CDR3 here is CASSQGLVQYNEQFF. CDR3 coding DNA: TGTGCCAGCAGCCAAGGTTTGGTACAGTACAATGAGCAGTTCTTC.

The table lists this clonotype with a few counts. The rearrangement uses TRBV5-1 and TRBJ1-4; no clear D. CDR1 SGHRS and CDR2 YFSETQ come from the germline V gene. The CDR3 contains 14 residues. V was cut by 2 bases and J by 6 bases, with 11 bases left in between. The CDR3 loop reads CASSFSPQYEKLFF. CDR3 nucleotides: TGCGCCAGCAGCTTTTCACCTCAGTATGAAAAACTGTTTTTT.

This chain joins TRBV7-2 and TRBJ2-2; D is perhaps TRBD1 (5 bases). From germline, CDR1 is SGHTA and CDR2 FQGNSA. The CDR3 has 14 amino acids. V dropped 8 bases and J dropped 5 bases, with 15 bases sitting between them. CDR3 protein: CASGPAPGTGELFF. The CDR3 bases are TGTGCCAGCGGCCCCGCCCCAGGGACCGGGGAGCTGTTTTTT.

The CDR3 loop is CSASTGVWTDTQYF. The CDR3 coding sequence is TGCAGTGCTAGTACGGGAGTTTGGACAGATACGCAGTATTTT. The V gene is TRBV20-1, the J gene TRBJ2-3; D is perhaps TRBD2 (6 bases). The CDR3 consists of 14 residues. Per the germline V gene, CDR1 is DFQATT and CDR2 is SNEGSKA (reference sequence). V was clipped by 3 bases and J by 3 bases, with 13 bases between them.

This clonotype was counted between two and nine times. This chain connects TRBV7-2 to TRBJ1-4, with D unclear. CDR3 length: 12 residues. In germline, CDR1 is SGHTA, CDR2 FQGNSA. V shed 1 base and J shed 10 bases, with 7 bases lying between them. The CDR3 sequence: CASSLVEGKLFF. The CDR3 nucleotides are TGTGCCAGCAGCTTAGTTGAGGGAAAACTGTTTTTT.

The rearrangement joins TRBV12-3 or TRBV12-4 to TRBJ1-5; D might be TRBD1 (5 bases). The V end was cut by 3 bases, the J end by 4 bases, with 7 bases between. There are 13 residues in the CDR3. The CDR3, as DNA: TGTGCCAGCAGTTTGGGGCAGAATCAGCCCCAGCATTTT. Its translation: CASSLGQNQPQHF.

This clonotype showed up just a few times. The chain carries TRBV12-3 or TRBV12-4 and TRBJ2-7; 7 nucleotides line up with TRBD1. This CDR3 contains 14 residues. Trimming at V came to 4 bases and at J to 5 bases, leaving 8 bases not matched to a gene. CDR3 bases: TGTGCCAGCAGTTCTACGACAGGGATTCACGAGCAGTACTTC. Translating it yields CASSSTTGIHEQYF.

In this sample, this clonotype turned up a few times. V usage is TRBV28 and J usage is TRBJ2-5; D call uncertain. Looked up from germline, CDR1 is MDHEN and CDR2 is SYDVKM. CDR3 size: 14 residues. The ends were cut back, 2 bases at V and 4 bases at J, with 11 bases in the middle. This CDR3 is CASSLRFIGETQYF. The CDR3 DNA follows: TGTGCCAGCAGTTTAAGGTTTATCGGAGAGACCCAGTACTTC.

The chain couples TRBV29-1 to TRBJ1-6, with D maybe TRBD1 (5 bases). Germline V CDR1 and CDR2: SQVTM, ANQGSEA. The CDR3 has 13 amino acids. V was pared by 7 bases and J by 9 bases, with 16 bases between. The CDR3 here is CSATQGRGSPLHF. CDR3 in DNA: TGCAGCGCGACCCAGGGCCGCGGTTCACCCCTCCACTTT.

In its sample, this clonotype was seen a few times. The chain has TRBV12-3 or TRBV12-4 and TRBJ2-1, with D tentatively TRBD1 (5 bases). V was shortened by 5 bases and J by 8 bases, with 13 bases between the two germline ends. The CDR3 spans 13 residues. Here the CDR3 DNA reads TGTGCCAGCAGTCAAGTGGGGCTCCATGAGCAGTTCTTC. Translating gives CASSQVGLHEQFF.

The chain combines TRBV5-1 with TRBJ2-5; 11 bases line up with TRBD1. The CDR3 contains 18 residues. Germline lookup yields CDR1 SGHRS and CDR2 YFSETQ. V gave up 0 bases and J gave up 4 bases; unmatched junction bases: 11. The CDR3 protein is CASSLAMAGTGGGETQYF. DNA of the CDR3: TGCGCCAGCAGCTTGGCAATGGCCGGGACAGGGGGTGGAGAGACCCAGTACTTC.

This clonotype was observed a few times. The rearrangement joins TRBV3-1 to TRBJ2-5, with a weak D call TRBD2 (6 bases). Germline V gives CDR1 LGHDT, CDR2 YNNKEL (reference sequence). The CDR3 runs 14 residues. V was cut by 4 bases and J by 5 bases, with 14 bases left in between. CDR3 loop: CASSRDWAGETQYF. The CDR3 region has the DNA TGTGCCAGCAGCCGGGACTGGGCGGGGGAGACCCAGTACTTC.

This clonotype was observed a handful of times. V gene TRBV5-1 combines with J gene TRBJ1-4; 9 bases are shared with TRBD1. Trimming took 6 bases from V and 6 from J; bases not matched to a gene: 6. The germline gives CDR1 SGHRS, CDR2 YFSETQ. The CDR3 totals 14 residues. The CDR3 region has the DNA TGCGCCAGCACCCTCAGACAGGGGGATGAAAAACTGTTTTTT. This translates into CASTLRQGDEKLFF.

In its sample, this clonotype was seen many times. The CDR3 DNA is TGCGCCAGCAGCGATACCAGAAACCAAGAGACCCAGTACTTC. Amino acid sequence: CASSDTRNQETQYF. This chain uses TRBV5-1 with TRBJ2-5; D not resolved. The CDR3 is 14 residues long. V was shortened by 4 bases and J by 0 bases, with 10 bases between the two germline ends. Germline V gene lookup returns CDR1 SGHRS and CDR2 YFSETQ.

V and J are TRBV18 and TRBJ2-7; unclear D gene. Per the germline V gene, CDR1 is KGHSH and CDR2 is LQKENI. Trimming left V 3 bases short and J 0 bases short, with 12 bases between. CDR3 size: 15 residues. DNA of the CDR3: TGTGCCAGCTCACCGCGTGCTCAGAGCTCCTACGAGCAGTACTTC. This gives the protein CASSPRAQSSYEQYF.

A few counts support this clonotype. J is TRBJ2-5 and V is TRBV28; maybe TRBD1 (6 bases). CDR1 MDHEN and CDR2 SYDVKM come from the germline V gene. V gave up 6 bases and J gave up 1 base, with 12 bases separating them. The CDR3 is 14 residues long. CDR3 sequence (DNA): TGTGCCAGCAGACCCCAGGGGTTCCAAGAGACCCAGTACTTC. Translating gives CASRPQGFQETQYF.

The rearrangement links TRBV19 to TRBJ2-7; D is unclear. Between the trimmed V and J ends, which lost 6 bases and 7 bases, there was a span of 16 bases. The CDR3 totals 13 residues. Germline CDR1 and CDR2: LNHDA and SQIVND (reference sequence). The CDR3 DNA is TGTGCCAGTAGCCCGGGTCAGGTTCAGGAGCAGTACTTC. Residues: CASSPGQVQEQYF.

This clonotype has only a few counts. The CDR3 region is CSVLRGGEETQYF. In DNA form, the CDR3 reads TGCAGCGTCCTCCGGGGGGGGGAAGAGACCCAGTACTTC. J is TRBJ2-5 and V is TRBV29-1; TRBD2 agrees at 8 bases. The junction had 6 bases not matched to a gene; V was cut back by 6 bases and J by 3 bases. The V gene's germline CDR1 is SQVTM and CDR2 ANQGSEA. The CDR3 consists of 13 residues.

J is TRBJ1-4 and V is TRBV19; possibly TRBD1 for D (5 bases). The germline V gene has CDR1 LNHDA and CDR2 SQIVND (reference sequence). The CDR3 totals 14 residues. Trimming took off 5 bases at V and 4 bases at J, with 11 bases between the two ends. CDR3 amino acids: CASSVQENNEKLFF. As DNA, the CDR3 is TGTGCCAGTAGTGTACAGGAGAATAATGAAAAACTGTTTTTT.

This clonotype was counted at least ten times. The V and J genes are TRBV12-3 or TRBV12-4 and TRBJ2-1; no clear D. The CDR3 is 14 residues long. The ends were cut back, 8 bases at V and 3 bases at J, with 14 bases in the middle. CDR3: CASRWFQSYNEQFF. The CDR3 nucleotides are TGTGCCAGCCGCTGGTTCCAAAGCTACAATGAGCAGTTCTTC.

This clonotype was counted only a few times. CDR3 residues: CASRGNSEGEQFF. The CDR3 nucleotides read TGTGCCAGCAGAGGCAATAGCGAGGGTGAGCAGTTCTTC. The chain is built from TRBV7-2 and TRBJ2-1; D possibly corresponds to TRBD2 (5 bases). V dropped 6 bases and J dropped 9 bases, with 15 bases sitting between them. CDR3 size: 13 residues. Germline V CDR1 and CDR2: SGHTA, FQGNSA.

CDR3 coding DNA: TGCGCCAGCAGCCAGTACTACAGGGTGGACAATCAGCCCCAGCATTTT. It encodes CASSQYYRVDNQPQHF. The chain recombines TRBV4-1 with TRBJ1-5; D may be TRBD1 (6 bases). The V and J ends lost 3 bases and 3 bases respectively, with 15 bases between them. This CDR3 spans 16 amino acids. Looked up from germline, CDR1 is MGHRA and CDR2 is YSYEKL.

Only a few counts were recorded for this clonotype. This chain connects TRBV20-1 to TRBJ1-2, with a weak D call TRBD1 (5 bases). V lost 6 bases, J lost 6 bases, and 11 bases lay in between. There are 11 residues in the CDR3. Germline assignment: CDR1 DFQATT and CDR2 SNEGSKA (reference sequence). In DNA form, the CDR3 reads TGCAGTGCGCCAGGGACGGATGGCTACACCTTC. It yields the protein CSAPGTDGYTF.